This T cell receptor (beta chain) was profiled in a study of early T cells in non-severe SARS-CoV-2 infection. Study details: Chains stayed unpaired after sequencing of bulk RNA from unsorted whole blood.

Germline V gene data show CDR1 as SQVTM and CDR2 as ANQGSEA. V was clipped by 4 bases and J by 2 bases, with 11 bases between them. The CDR3 has 14 amino acids. The library protocol tagged individual cDNA molecules with unique molecular identifiers. TCRdb processed the 5' RACE reads anew with MiXCR; each CDR3 protein has one entry. The data hold some 40,000 distinct CDR3 sequences, with 4.5% to 7% observed a single time. Many counts were recorded for this clonotype. The chain is built from TRBV29-1 and TRBJ2-2; the D is unclear. The input for sequencing was whole blood, taken at baseline. The clonotype originates from an adult who was a healthcare worker with PCR-confirmed SARS-CoV-2 infection or an uninfected control (not recorded which). The CDR3 reads CSVGSILNTGELFF. The CDR3 DNA follows: TGCAGCGTTGGGTCGATCCTTAACACCGGGGAGCTGTTTTTT.